This entry lists 14 T cell receptor beta chains sequenced from one sample in a study of shared clonotypes between healthy human individuals. Assay: immunoSEQ multiplex PCR; the TCRdb copy retains only in-frame clones and omits some. The table has 180,000 or so clones, approximately 92% seen once. The sample taken for sequencing was naive CD4+ T cells sorted from blood. Described subset: CD45RA+ positively selected. The source of these receptors is a woman in her 30s in good health.

Regarding this clone: One junction end disagrees with the germline gene, perhaps due to a read error. The chain links TRBV2 to TRBJ1-2; D is possibly TRBD1 (5 bases). The germline CDR1 and CDR2 sequences are SNHLY and FYNNEI. CDR3 length: 13 residues. The CDR3 reads CATRDGRSYGFTF. DNA for the CDR3: TGTGCCACCCGGGACGGACGTTCCTATGGCTTCACCTTC. Full variable domain (remainder filled in from reference TRBV2 and TRBJ1-2): EPEVTQTPSHQVTQMGQEVILRCVPISNHLYFYWYRQILGQKVEFLVSFYNNEISEKSEIFDDQFSVERPDGSNFTLKIRSTKLEDSAMYFCATRDGRSYGFTFGSGTRLTVV.

This chain uses TRBV5-1 with TRBJ1-4; the match to TRBD1 covers 8 bases. The CDR3 consists of 15 residues. V trimming: 7 bases; J trimming: 0 bases; junction bases outside the gene matches: 5. Germline values: CDR1 SGHRS, CDR2 YFSETQ. CDR3 sequence: CASRTGGPTNEKLFF. In DNA, the CDR3 is TGCGCCAGCCGAACAGGGGGACCAACTAATGAAAAACTGTTTTTT. The full variable domain, its missing parts supplied by reference TRBV5-1 and TRBJ1-4, is KAGVTQTPRYLIKTRGQQVTLSCSPISGHRSVSWYQQTPGQGLQFLFEYFSETQRNKGNFPGRFSGRQFSNSRSEMNVSTLELGDSALYLCASRTGGPTNEKLFFGSGTQLSVL.

This chain connects TRBV10-2 to TRBJ1-2; TRBD1 is a possible D gene (6 bases). The CDR3 runs 14 residues. Germline V CDR1 and CDR2: WSHSY, SAAADI. Trimming removed 6 bases at V and 6 bases at J, with 17 bases between. The CDR3 reads CASRGFLEGDGYTF. The CDR3, as DNA: TGCGCCAGCAGGGGTTTTTTGGAGGGGGATGGCTACACCTTC.

The V and J genes are TRBV5-1 and TRBJ2-5, with TRBD1 identical over 9 bases. Matching the DNA end better, TRBJ2-7 makes the J call doubtful. CDR1 and CDR2 (germline): SGHRS, YFSETQ. The CDR3 runs 14 residues. The CDR3 loop is CASRFDRGSYEQYF. Here the CDR3 DNA reads TGCGCCAGCAGATTCGACAGGGGGAGCTACGAGCAGTACTTC.

The chain carries TRBV5-5 and TRBJ1-1, with 9 bases fitting TRBD1. Trimming removed 0 bases from V and 1 base from J; junction bases left unmatched: 1. Germline V gene lookup returns CDR1 SGHKS and CDR2 YYEKEE (reference sequence). The length of the CDR3 is 15 residues. Here the CDR3 reads CASSLGDRANTEAFF. In DNA form, the CDR3 reads TGTGCCAGCAGCTTGGGGGACAGGGCGAACACTGAAGCTTTCTTT. Combining the CDR3 with reference TRBV5-5 and TRBJ1-1 gives the whole variable domain DAGVTQSPTHLIKTRGQQVTLRCSPISGHKSVSWYQQVLGQGPQFIFQYYEKEERGRGNFPDRFSARQFPNYSSELNVNALLLGDSALYLCASSLGDRANTEAFFGQGTRLTVV.

This chain uses TRBV2 with TRBJ2-3, with 8 bases matching TRBD2. The trim removed 6 bases at V and 0 bases at J, leaving 5 bases unmatched. CDR3 length: 15 amino acids. Germline CDR1 and CDR2: SNHLY and FYNNEI. The CDR3 bases are TGTGCCAGCAGAACGGGAGGGCCAAGCACAGATACGCAGTATTTT. Translated, it gives CASRTGGPSTDTQYF.

The J gene is TRBJ1-3, the V gene TRBV10-2; D gene unclear. The CDR3 has 14 amino acids. Between the trimmed V and J ends, which lost 7 bases and 1 base, there was a span of 11 bases. Per germline, CDR1 WSHSY and CDR2 SAAADI. CDR3 DNA: TGCGCCAGCAACCCGAGTGGTTCTGGAAACACCATATATTTT. Protein sequence: CASNPSGSGNTIYF.

The V and J genes are TRBV30 and TRBJ1-1; a possible D gene is TRBD1 (6 bases). V lost 5 bases to trimming and J lost 8 bases, with 21 bases between them. CDR1 is GTSNPN, CDR2 SVGIG, per germline (reference sequence). The CDR3 runs to 14 residues. The CDR3 sequence is CAWRTGSVAGEAFF. In nucleotides, the CDR3 is TGTGCCTGGCGCACAGGGTCCGTGGCCGGCGAAGCTTTCTTT.

The chain recombines TRBV5-6 with TRBJ2-1; 7 nucleotides align to TRBD2. V was clipped by 5 bases and J by 4 bases; unmatched bases: 12. The CDR3 has 16 amino acids. CDR1 is SGHDT, CDR2 YYEEEE, per germline. CDR3 loop: CASRSRGLAAYNEQFF. The CDR3 region has the DNA TGTGCCAGCAGAAGTAGGGGCCTAGCGGCATACAATGAGCAGTTCTTC.

V is TRBV21-1 and J is TRBJ2-5; TRBD2, the table's D call, was not compared with the DNA. The J call is in doubt because the DNA end fits TRBJ2-7 better. TRBV21-1 is marked as a pseudogene. The CDR3 consists of 16 residues. CDR3 nucleotide sequence: TGTGCCAGCAGCAAAGAGGGGGGTAGCGGGTCCTACGAGCAGTACTTC. It is translated as CASSKEGGSGSYEQYF.

There are a few counts of this clone. The J gene is TRBJ1-5, the V gene TRBV4-1; TRBD1 aligns across 8 bases. CDR1 is MGHRA and CDR2 is YSYEKL in the germline V gene. The CDR3 is 14 residues long. The junction had 3 bases not matched to a gene; V was cut back by 3 bases and J by 5 bases. The CDR3 reads CASSQDRVYQPQHF. In DNA form, the CDR3 reads TGCGCCAGCAGCCAGGACAGGGTGTATCAGCCCCAGCATTTT.

V and J are TRBV28 and TRBJ1-1; D is perhaps TRBD1 (6 bases). Germline lookup yields CDR1 MDHEN and CDR2 SYDVKM. Trimming shortened V by 3 bases and J by 4 bases, and 15 bases separated the two germline ends. This CDR3 has 15 amino acids. CDR3 nucleotide sequence: TGTGCCAGCAGTTTTTTGTCGGGGGGGGCCACTGAAGCTTTCTTT. As protein: CASSFLSGGATEAFF.

The V gene is TRBV27, the J gene TRBJ1-1; TRBD1 agrees at 7 bases. Unmatched junction bases numbered 5, after V lost 4 bases and J lost 6 bases. The length of the CDR3 is 13 residues. Per germline, CDR1 MNHEY and CDR2 SMNVEV (reference sequence). Here the CDR3 reads CASSYNTGAEAFF. CDR3 nucleotide sequence: TGTGCCAGCAGTTATAATACAGGGGCTGAAGCTTTCTTT.

Worth noting for this clone: Additional DNA sequences in this sample encode the identical CDR3. The chain has TRBV28 and TRBJ1-5; the D is unclear. V shed 3 bases and J shed 4 bases, with 4 bases lying between them. CDR3 size: 12 residues. CDR1 is MDHEN, CDR2 SYDVKM, per germline. Here the CDR3 reads CASSLGNQPQHF. The CDR3 coding sequence is TGTGCCAGCAGTTTGGGGAATCAGCCCCAGCATTTT.